A single sample is the source of the 2 T cell receptor beta chains below, sequenced in a study of patients and donors after allogeneic stem cell transplantation. TCRdb processed the RT-PCR reads anew with MiXCR; each CDR3 protein has one entry. The sample holds about 160,000 distinct CDR3 sequences; around 28% are singletons and the top ten take less than 3.5%. Sequencing used blood, either unsorted or a sorted T cell fraction (not recorded which). All receptors derive from a human donor who was either an allogeneic HSCT recipient or a stem cell or donor lymphocyte infusion donor (not recorded which). It is not recorded whose cells these are; they may come from a transplant donor.

The rearrangement joins TRBV2 to TRBJ1-4; no firm D call. Germline CDR1 SNHLY, CDR2 FYNNEI. The CDR3 is made up of 13 amino acids. Trimming removed 3 bases from V and 5 bases from J, with 7 bases in between. As DNA, the CDR3 is TGTGCCAGCAGTGATGTGATAAATGAAAAACTGTTTTTT. It translates to CASSDVINEKLFF.

V usage is TRBV12-3 or TRBV12-4 and J usage is TRBJ2-2, with D unresolved. Trimming cost V 6 bases and J 5 bases, with 16 bases left between them. CDR3 length equals 15 residues. CDR3 DNA: TGTGCCAGCAGAGCCTTCGAGGTGGGAACCGGGGAGCTGTTTTTT. This sequence encodes CASRAFEVGTGELFF.